The 28 T cell receptor beta chains in this list originate from one sample, sequenced in a study of breast tumors, draining lymph nodes, adjacent tissues. TCRdb fed the multiplex PCR reads into MiXCR, producing one record per CDR3 protein. Among 200,000 to 250,000 distinct CDR3 sequences listed, around 34% were seen once. Axillary draining lymph nodes of breast cancer patients supplied the node samples. Material for sequencing was axillary lymph node tissue. These receptor sequences come from a female donor with breast cancer. Some clones in this sample may be carry-over from other donors' samples.

The sample holds many counts of this clonotype. The genes are TRBV4-1 and TRBJ1-4; no clear D gene. The V end was cut by 0 bases, the J end by 13 bases, with 21 bases between. The CDR3 has 16 residues. CDR1 and CDR2 (germline): MGHRA, YSYEKL. The CDR3: CASSQDGQPVNDGLFF. CDR3 sequence (DNA): TGCGCCAGCAGCCAAGATGGGCAGCCTGTCAATGATGGACTGTTTTTT.

To note about this clonotype: Sequence at one end of the junction differs from germline and may be a read error. The chain has TRBV19 and TRBJ1-2, with unresolved D. The CDR3 spans 11 residues. Germline CDR1 and CDR2: LNHDA and SQIVND (reference sequence). The CDR3 protein is CASSPMPAISF. CDR3 DNA: TGTGCCAGTAGTCCGATGCCAGCGATCTCCTTC.

Worth noting for this clonotype: A much larger clone is a single base away; this may be a read error. The chain couples TRBV30 to TRBJ2-7, with TRBD2 matching 10 bases. Trimming took 5 bases from V and 6 from J; bases not matched to a gene: 10. From germline, CDR1 is GTSNPN and CDR2 SVGIG (reference sequence). The CDR3 extends over 14 amino acids. CDR3 sequence (DNA): TGTGCCTGGTTAAGCGGGAGGGCCGGGGGCGAGCAGTACTTC. Translation gives CAWLSGRAGGEQYF.

This clonotype was counted between two and nine times. A much larger clone differs from this one at a single base, so this may be a read error. The chain employs TRBV11-2 and TRBJ2-7; D tentatively fits TRBD1 or TRBD2 (6 bases each). Trimming took off 2 bases at V and 3 bases at J, with 11 bases between the two ends. CDR1 and CDR2 from the germline V gene are SGHAT and FQNNGV. CDR3 length: 14 amino acids. This CDR3 reads CASSLNGGFYEQYF. Here the CDR3 DNA reads TGTGCCAGCAGCTTAAACGGGGGCTTCTACGAGCAGTACTTC.

The V call is TRBV29-1, the J call TRBJ1-6; possible D gene TRBD1, 5 bases. The CDR3 runs 15 residues. V lost 7 bases, J lost 7 bases, and 20 bases lay in between. Germline V lookup: CDR1 SQVTM, CDR2 ANQGSEA. CDR3 in amino acids: CSASRDGGINSPLHF. CDR3 coding DNA: TGCAGCGCCAGCCGCGATGGGGGTATCAATTCACCCCTCCACTTT. Using reference TRBV29-1 and TRBJ1-6 for the parts outside the CDR3, the full variable domain is SAVISQKPSRDICQRGTSLTIQCQVDSQVTMMFWYRQQPGQSLTLIATANQGSEATYESGFVIDKFPISRPNLTFSTLTVSNMSPEDSSIYLCSASRDGGINSPLHFGNGTRLTVT.

At least ten counts were recorded for this clonotype. The gene calls are TRBV7-2 and TRBJ1-5; maybe TRBD1 (5 bases). Per germline, CDR1 SGHTA and CDR2 FQGNSA. V was shortened by 2 bases and J by 3 bases, with 17 bases between the two germline ends. The CDR3 covers 17 residues. The CDR3 spells CASSLSASGTFNQPQHF. CDR3 coding DNA: TGTGCCAGCAGCTTAAGCGCATCCGGGACTTTCAATCAGCCCCAGCATTTT. The whole variable domain, remainder taken from reference TRBV7-2 and TRBJ1-5, is GAGVSQSPSNKVTEKGKDVELRCDPISGHTALYWYRQSLGQGLEFLIYFQGNSAPDKSGLPSDRFSAERTGGSVSTLTIQRTQQEDSAVYLCASSLSASGTFNQPQHFGDGTRLSIL.

In its sample, this clonotype was seen many times. The chain joins TRBV29-1 to TRBJ2-3, with no clear D. The length of the CDR3 is 15 residues. V lost 7 bases and J lost 2, with 19 bases in between. CDR1 is SQVTM and CDR2 is ANQGSEA in the germline V gene. The DNA of the CDR3 is TGCAGCGCCCATAAGACGGCGGCCCTCACAGATACGCAGTATTTT. Translated: CSAHKTAALTDTQYF.

On this clonotype itself: Possible read error: a much larger clone is one base away. The chain uses TRBV20-1 and TRBJ2-3, with TRBD2 matching over 10 bases. This CDR3 comprises 18 residues. V was pared by 6 bases and J by 1 base, with 16 bases of the junction left unmatched. Germline CDR1 reads DFQATT; CDR2 reads SNEGSKA (reference sequence). In DNA form, the CDR3 reads TGCAGTGCGTACCTAGCGGGAGCCTTTACGGGGGGCACAGATACGCAGTATTTT. This translates into CSAYLAGAFTGGTDTQYF.

This clonotype was detected ten times or more. This sequence joins TRBV10-3 and TRBJ2-2; 10 bases are shared with TRBD2. The CDR3 runs to 14 residues. Germline V gives CDR1 ENHRY, CDR2 SYGVKD. The V gene end was trimmed by 5 bases and the J gene end by 7 bases; junction bases not matched to a gene: 4. CDR3 residues: CAISQRGGDGELFF. In nucleotides, the CDR3 is TGTGCCATCAGTCAGCGGGGGGGGGACGGGGAGCTGTTTTTT.

The chain has TRBV3-1 and TRBJ1-2; the match to TRBD1 covers 9 bases. This CDR3 comprises 16 residues. Germline CDR1 is LGHDT and CDR2 is YNNKEL (reference sequence). The V and J ends lost 2 bases and 4 bases, in that order; junction bases with no gene match: 8. The CDR3 is CASSQRTGTGSYGYTF. CDR3 nucleotide sequence: TGTGCCAGCAGCCAACGAACCGGGACAGGGAGCTATGGCTACACCTTC.

The gene calls are TRBV29-1 and TRBJ2-5; 8 nucleotides match TRBD1. From germline, CDR1 is SQVTM and CDR2 ANQGSEA. Trimming took 5 bases from V and 0 from J; bases not matched to a gene: 8. The CDR3 totals 15 residues. The CDR3: CSVTWTGINQETQYF. The CDR3 DNA reads as TGCAGCGTTACCTGGACAGGGATTAACCAAGAGACCCAGTACTTC.

This clonotype showed up many times. The chain joins TRBV7-3 to TRBJ1-3; tentative D call: TRBD1 (6 bases). V was clipped by 2 bases and J by 4 bases, with 12 bases between them. Germline V lookup: CDR1 SGHTA, CDR2 FQGTGA. The CDR3 runs 15 residues. The CDR3 region is CASSLWGGPGNTIYF. CDR3 nucleotide sequence: TGTGCCAGCAGCTTATGGGGGGGGCCGGGAAACACCATATATTTT.

This sequence joins TRBV19 and TRBJ2-5; TRBD2 might be the D (6 bases). V was trimmed by 3 bases and J by 2 bases, leaving 10 bases between them. Germline V gives CDR1 LNHDA, CDR2 SQIVND (reference sequence). The CDR3 totals 14 residues. CDR3 nucleotide sequence: TGTGCCAGTAGTATTCGACGGGGGCAAGAGACCCAGTACTTC. This gives the protein CASSIRRGQETQYF.

The gene calls are TRBV9 and TRBJ2-2; 7 nucleotides agree with TRBD1. The CDR3 runs to 15 residues. Germline assignment: CDR1 SGDLS and CDR2 YYNGEE. V lost 4 bases and J lost 4; bases outside the gene matches: 7. CDR3 nucleotides: TGTGCCAGCAGCCCGACAGGGACGGGCACCGGGGAGCTGTTTTTT. This gives the protein CASSPTGTGTGELFF.

As to this clonotype: Because the CDR3's place on the DNA is in doubt, the DNA is left out and the CDR3 is given as listed by TCRdb. The chain employs TRBV20-1 and TRBJ1-3. Germline assignment: CDR1 DFQATT and CDR2 SNEGSKA (reference sequence). With termini counted, the CDR3 has 13 amino acids. This CDR3 is CSAPFGTGNIIYF.

The chain couples TRBV20-1 to TRBJ1-2, with TRBD1 matching 7 bases. V was clipped by 6 bases and J by 7 bases; unmatched bases: 11. There are 13 residues in the CDR3. Germline CDR1 DFQATT, CDR2 SNEGSKA (reference sequence). The CDR3 is CSAPVGRGGGYTF. The CDR3 nucleotides read TGCAGTGCCCCGGTCGGCAGGGGGGGTGGCTACACCTTC.

In its sample, this clonotype was seen many times. V and J are TRBV27 and TRBJ1-5; possibly TRBD1 for D (5 bases). There are 13 residues in the CDR3. Germline-derived CDR1 and CDR2 are MNHEY and SMNVEV (reference sequence). Deletions cut 4 bases from V and 7 bases from J, with 11 bases between. CDR3 loop: CASSSSGTQPQHF. The DNA for the CDR3 is TGTGCCAGCAGTTCCTCAGGGACGCAGCCCCAGCATTTT.

Many counts were recorded for this clonotype. The rearrangement uses TRBV9 and TRBJ2-1; D is possibly TRBD2 (5 bases). V dropped 0 bases and J dropped 12 bases, with 13 bases sitting between them. The length of the CDR3 is 13 residues. The germline V gene has CDR1 SGDLS and CDR2 YYNGEE. This CDR3 reads CASSVDLAAGQFF. The CDR3 region has the DNA TGTGCCAGCAGCGTAGACCTTGCCGCGGGGCAGTTCTTC. Filled out from reference TRBV9 and TRBJ2-1, the complete variable domain reads DSGVTQTPKHLITATGQRVTLRCSPRSGDLSVYWYQQSLDQGLQFLIQYYNGEERAKGNILERFSAQQFPDLHSELNLSSLELGDSALYFCASSVDLAAGQFFGPGTRLTVL.

This sequence joins TRBV2 and TRBJ2-1, with D perhaps assigned TRBD1 or TRBD2 (5 bases each). CDR3 length equals 12 residues. Between the trimmed V and J ends, which lost 6 bases and 9 bases, there was a span of 12 bases. CDR1 is SNHLY, CDR2 FYNNEI, per germline. CDR3 nucleotide sequence: TGTGCCAGCAGCCTCAGAGGGGCTGAGCAGTTCTTC. Translated, it gives CASSLRGAEQFF.

This clonotype was recorded at least ten times. The chain recombines TRBV12-3 or TRBV12-4 with TRBJ2-2, with a tentative D call TRBD1 (5 bases). The CDR3 length is 15 residues. The V end lost 5 bases, the J end lost 0 bases, and 10 bases lay between the germline ends. The CDR3 loop reads CASSLGHTNTGELFF. In nucleotides, the CDR3 is TGTGCCAGCAGTCTTGGACATACGAACACCGGGGAGCTGTTTTTT.

The sample holds a few counts of this clonotype. This may be a read error, as it is one base from a much larger clone. The V gene is TRBV20-1, the J gene TRBJ2-7; D unclear. This CDR3 contains 13 residues. Germline V gene lookup returns CDR1 DFQATT and CDR2 SNEGSKA (reference sequence). CDR3 region: CSAVDQSSYAQYF. The DNA of the CDR3 is TGCAGTGCTGTTGACCAGAGCTCCTACGCGCAGTACTTC.

This clonotype has ten or more counts. The CDR3 reads CASSFGQANYGYTF. The DNA of the CDR3 is TGTGCCAGCAGCTTCGGACAGGCAAACTATGGCTACACCTTC. This chain links TRBV7-2 with TRBJ1-2; 7 bases fit TRBD1. The CDR3 extends over 14 amino acids. Germline assignment: CDR1 SGHTA and CDR2 FQGNSA. Trimming took 3 bases from V and 2 from J; bases not matched to a gene: 3.

In its sample, this clonotype was seen many times. The V gene is TRBV10-1, the J gene TRBJ1-4; perhaps TRBD1 as D (6 bases). The germline V gene encodes CDR1 WNHNN and CDR2 SYGVQD (reference sequence). The CDR3 is 17 residues long. The germline V and J ends were trimmed by 2 bases and 5 bases, with 18 bases remaining between them. CDR3: CASSEGSGARRNEKLFF. The CDR3 DNA reads TGCGCCAGCAGTGAGGGGTCAGGGGCCCGACGGAATGAAAAACTGTTTTTT.

On this clonotype: A much bigger clone sits one base away, suggesting this may be a read error. The gene calls are TRBV5-1 and TRBJ2-7, with a weak D call TRBD1 (6 bases). Per germline, CDR1 SGHRS and CDR2 YFSETQ. There are 12 residues in the CDR3. CDR3 coding DNA: TGCGCCAGCAGCTTACAGGGCAACGAGCACTACTTC. Translating gives CASSLQGNEHYF.

This clonotype was picked up one time. The chain employs TRBV7-9 and TRBJ2-3, with D uncertain. V dropped 0 bases and J dropped 1 base, with 5 bases sitting between them. The CDR3 totals 14 residues. Germline CDR1 is SEHNR and CDR2 is FQNEAQ (reference sequence). The CDR3 nucleotides are TGTGCCAGCAGCTTAGCCCCAGGCACAGATACGCAGTATTTT. This gives the protein CASSLAPGTDTQYF.

This clonotype appeared many times. V is TRBV6-1 and J is TRBJ2-5; perhaps D is TRBD1 or TRBD2 (7 bases each). This CDR3 spans 15 amino acids. V dropped 7 bases and J dropped 2 bases, with 17 bases sitting between them. CDR1 and CDR2 from the germline V gene are MNHNS and SASEGT. This chain's CDR3 is CASTLAPGQQETQYF. The CDR3 DNA reads TGTGCCAGCACACTAGCGCCGGGACAGCAAGAGACCCAGTACTTC.

Comments on this clonotype: A much larger clone differs from this one at a single base, so this may be a read error. This chain uses TRBV6-1 with TRBJ2-5; 7 bases map to TRBD2. With 7 bases clipped from V and 4 bases from J, the junction kept 9 bases outside the gene matches. The CDR3 consists of 14 residues. Germline lookup yields CDR1 MNHNS and CDR2 SASEGT. As DNA, the CDR3 is TGTGCCAGCATCGCCTACACGGGGGGAGAGACCCAGTACTTC. Its protein is CASIAYTGGETQYF.

This clonotype was counted ten times or more. The gene calls are TRBV4-3 and TRBJ2-2; D not resolved. In germline, CDR1 is LGHNA, CDR2 YSLEER. Trimming removed 0 bases at V and 5 bases at J, with 7 bases between. The CDR3 length is 14 residues. CDR3 sequence (DNA): TGCGCCAGCAGCCAAGATCGGCTGACCGGGGAGCTGTTTTTT. Its protein is CASSQDRLTGELFF.